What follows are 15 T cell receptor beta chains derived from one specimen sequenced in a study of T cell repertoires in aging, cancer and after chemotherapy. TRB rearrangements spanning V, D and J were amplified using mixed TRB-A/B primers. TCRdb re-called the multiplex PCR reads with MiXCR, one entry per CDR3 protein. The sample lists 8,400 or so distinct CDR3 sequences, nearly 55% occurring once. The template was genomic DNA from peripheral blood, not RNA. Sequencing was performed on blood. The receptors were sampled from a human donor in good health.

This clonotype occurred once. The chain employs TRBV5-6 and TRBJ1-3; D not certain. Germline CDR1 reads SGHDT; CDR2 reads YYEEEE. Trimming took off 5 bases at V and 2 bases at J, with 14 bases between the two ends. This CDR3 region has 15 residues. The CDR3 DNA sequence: TGTGCCAGCAGTCCGAGTGGAGGTACTGGAAACACCATATATTTT. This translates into CASSPSGGTGNTIYF.

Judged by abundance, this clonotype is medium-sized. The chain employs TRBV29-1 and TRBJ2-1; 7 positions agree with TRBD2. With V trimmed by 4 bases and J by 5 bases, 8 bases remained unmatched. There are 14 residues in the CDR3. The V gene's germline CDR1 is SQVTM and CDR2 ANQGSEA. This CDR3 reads CSVVKGLADNEQFF. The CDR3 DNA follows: TGCAGCGTTGTAAAGGGGCTAGCGGACAATGAGCAGTTCTTC.

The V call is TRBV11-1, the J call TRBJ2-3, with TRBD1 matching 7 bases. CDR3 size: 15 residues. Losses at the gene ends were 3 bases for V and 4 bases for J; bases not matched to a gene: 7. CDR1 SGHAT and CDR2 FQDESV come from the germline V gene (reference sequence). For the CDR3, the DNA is TGTGCCAGCAGCTTGGCCGGGACAGCTTCAGATACGCAGTATTTT. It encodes CASSLAGTASDTQYF.

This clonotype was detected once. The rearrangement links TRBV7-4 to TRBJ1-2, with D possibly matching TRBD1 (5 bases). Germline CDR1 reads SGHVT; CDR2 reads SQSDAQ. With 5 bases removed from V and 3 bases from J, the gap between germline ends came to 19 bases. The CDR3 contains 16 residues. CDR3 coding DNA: TGTGCCAGCAGCCGGGGGGGTGGGCCATCAGACTATGGCTACACCTTC. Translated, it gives CASSRGGGPSDYGYTF.

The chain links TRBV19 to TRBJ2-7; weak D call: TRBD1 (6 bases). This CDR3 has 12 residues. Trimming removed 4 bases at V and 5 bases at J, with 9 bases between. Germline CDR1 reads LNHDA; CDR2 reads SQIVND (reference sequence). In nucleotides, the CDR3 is TGTGCCAGTAGTAACCAGGGGAACGAGCAGTACTTC. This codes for CASSNQGNEQYF.

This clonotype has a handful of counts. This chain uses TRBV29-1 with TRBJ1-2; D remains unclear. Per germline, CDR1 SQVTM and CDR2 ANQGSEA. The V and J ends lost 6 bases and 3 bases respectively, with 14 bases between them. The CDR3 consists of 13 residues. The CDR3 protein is CSVTYGPYYGYTF. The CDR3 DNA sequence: TGCAGCGTCACATACGGGCCTTACTATGGCTACACCTTC.

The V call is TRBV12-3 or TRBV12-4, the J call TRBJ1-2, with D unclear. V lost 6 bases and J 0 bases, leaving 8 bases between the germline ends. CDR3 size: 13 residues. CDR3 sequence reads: CASSYGTNYGYTF. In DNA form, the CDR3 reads TGTGCCAGCAGCTACGGGACTAACTATGGCTACACCTTC.

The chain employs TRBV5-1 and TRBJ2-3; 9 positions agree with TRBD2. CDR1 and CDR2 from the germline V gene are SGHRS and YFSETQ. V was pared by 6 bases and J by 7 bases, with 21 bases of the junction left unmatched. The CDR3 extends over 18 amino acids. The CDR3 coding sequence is TGCGCCAGCACCCGCGGTGAACGCGGCGGGAGGGCCGCTAATACGCAGTATTTT. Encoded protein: CASTRGERGGRAANTQYF.

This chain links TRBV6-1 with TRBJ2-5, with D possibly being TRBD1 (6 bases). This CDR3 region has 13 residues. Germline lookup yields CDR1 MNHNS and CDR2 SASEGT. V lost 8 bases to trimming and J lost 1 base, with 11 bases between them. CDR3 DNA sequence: TGTGCCAGCTCACGGACAGTCCAAGAGACCCAGTACTTC. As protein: CASSRTVQETQYF.

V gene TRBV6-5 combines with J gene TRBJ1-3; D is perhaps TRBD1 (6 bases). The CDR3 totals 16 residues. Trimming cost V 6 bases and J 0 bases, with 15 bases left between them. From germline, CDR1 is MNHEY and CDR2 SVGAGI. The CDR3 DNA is TGTGCCAGCAGCCACGCACAGGGAAGCTCTGGAAACACCATATATTTT. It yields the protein CASSHAQGSSGNTIYF.

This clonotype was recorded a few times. This CDR3 is CASSYSRSGSRETQYF. The CDR3 nucleotides are TGTGCCAGCAGTTACTCGCGTAGCGGGAGTCGGGAGACCCAGTACTTC. The chain employs TRBV6-5 and TRBJ2-5, with TRBD2 matching over 9 bases. This CDR3 is 16 amino acids long. V shed 0 bases, J shed 5 bases, and the junction held 7 bases outside the gene matches. Germline V CDR1 and CDR2: MNHEY, SVGAGI.

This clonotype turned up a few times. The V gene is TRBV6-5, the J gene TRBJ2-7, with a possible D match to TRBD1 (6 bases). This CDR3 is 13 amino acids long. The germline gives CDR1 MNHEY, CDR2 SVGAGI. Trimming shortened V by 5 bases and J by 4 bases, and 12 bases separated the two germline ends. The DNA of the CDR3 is TGTGCCAGCAGTGGGCAGGGGTTATACGAGCAGTACTTC. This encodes CASSGQGLYEQYF.

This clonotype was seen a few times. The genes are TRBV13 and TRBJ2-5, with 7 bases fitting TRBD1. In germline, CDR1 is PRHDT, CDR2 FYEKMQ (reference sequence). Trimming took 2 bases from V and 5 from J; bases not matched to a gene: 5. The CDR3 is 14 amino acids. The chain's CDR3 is CASSLRGRGETQYF. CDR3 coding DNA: TGTGCCAGCAGCTTAAGGGGGCGTGGGGAGACCCAGTACTTC.

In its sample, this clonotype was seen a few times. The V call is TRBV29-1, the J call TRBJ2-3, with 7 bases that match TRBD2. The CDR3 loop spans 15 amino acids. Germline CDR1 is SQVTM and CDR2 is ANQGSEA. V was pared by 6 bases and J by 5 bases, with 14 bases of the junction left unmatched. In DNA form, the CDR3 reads TGCAGCGTGGAGGGCTCTAGCGGTAGAATAGATACGCAGTATTTT. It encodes CSVEGSSGRIDTQYF.

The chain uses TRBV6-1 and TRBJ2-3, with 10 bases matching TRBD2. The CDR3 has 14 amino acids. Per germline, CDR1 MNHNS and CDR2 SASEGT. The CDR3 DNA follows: TGTGTCATCGGGACTAGCGATAGCACAGATACGCAGTATTTT. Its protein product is CVIGTSDSTDTQYF.